This is a list of T cell receptor beta chains from one sample in a study of multiple sclerosis patients with progressive multifocal leukoencephalopathy. The repertoire was sequenced with immunoSEQ multiplex PCR; TCRdb's copy has only in-frame clones and lacks some. This sample has over 25,000 clones, with roughly 87% found just once. The sequences come from PBMCs, collected from a patient treated with natalizumab. Every receptor here comes from a human donor with progressive multifocal leukoencephalopathy. CDR3s include the opening cysteine and the closing phenylalanine or tryptophan. Each record gives: J gene, V gene, D gene, clone size, CDR3 DNA, CDR3 protein. The D gene is left open where the match is weak. Rows may omit the clone size; those that give it use once, few, many or a size class.

j_gene: TRBJ1-6
v_gene: TRBV4-1
d_gene: .
abundance: .
CDR3nt: TGCGCCAGCAGCCAAGAGCGTCAGGGCAATTCACCCCTCCACTTT
CDR3aa: CASSQERQGNSPLHF

j_gene: TRBJ2-7
v_gene: TRBV2
d_gene: .
abundance: .
CDR3nt: TGTGCCTGGTCTCGCGTTGCCGCCTACGAGCAGTACTTC
CDR3aa: CAWSRVAAYEQYF

j_gene: TRBJ2-5
v_gene: TRBV9
d_gene: TRBD2
abundance: .
CDR3nt: TGTGCCAGCAGCCGGGGGGAAGAGACCCAGTACTTC
CDR3aa: CASSRGEETQYF

j_gene: TRBJ2-1
v_gene: TRBV7-2
d_gene: TRBD2
abundance: few
CDR3nt: TGTGCCAGCAGCGCCCGTGGTAGCGGGAGGGGTGATGAGCAGTTCTTC
CDR3aa: CASSARGSGRGDEQFF

j_gene: TRBJ2-5
v_gene: TRBV15
d_gene: .
abundance: .
CDR3nt: TGTGCCACCAGCAGAGAAGTCCCGGGACTTATCACTTTGGAGACCCAGTACTTC
CDR3aa: CATSREVPGLITLETQYF

j_gene: TRBJ2-1
v_gene: TRBV6-1
d_gene: TRBD2
abundance: .
CDR3nt: TGTGCCAGCAGTCTAGCGGGAGCGGCCAATGAGCAGTTCTTC
CDR3aa: CASSLAGAANEQFF

j_gene: TRBJ1-2
v_gene: TRBV5-6
d_gene: .
abundance: .
CDR3nt: TGTGCCAGCAGCTTGGGTCGTCGGAACTATGGCTACACCTTC
CDR3aa: CASSLGRRNYGYTF

j_gene: TRBJ1-1
v_gene: TRBV19
d_gene: .
abundance: .
CDR3nt: TGTGCCAGTAGTATAGGCGGGCCAAAACTGAACACTGAAGCTTTCTTT
CDR3aa: CASSIGGPKLNTEAFF

j_gene: TRBJ2-7
v_gene: TRBV5-6
d_gene: .
abundance: .
CDR3nt: TGTGCCAGCAGCACCCCCGGGGACGGCTACGAGCAGTACTTC
CDR3aa: CASSTPGDGYEQYF

j_gene: TRBJ1-5
v_gene: TRBV2
d_gene: TRBD1
abundance: .
CDR3nt: TGTGCCAGCAGAGCTACAGGGGCAGTAAATCAGCCCCAGCATTTT
CDR3aa: CASRATGAVNQPQHF

j_gene: TRBJ2-7
v_gene: TRBV9
d_gene: .
abundance: .
CDR3nt: TGTGCCAGCAGCGCGAGGGCCGGGACGGGCTCCTACGAGCAGTACTTC
CDR3aa: CASSARAGTGSYEQYF

j_gene: TRBJ2-7
v_gene: TRBV30
d_gene: .
abundance: .
CDR3nt: TGTGCCTGGACCGAATACTACGAGCAGTACTTC
CDR3aa: CAWTEYYEQYF

j_gene: TRBJ2-2
v_gene: TRBV7-7
d_gene: .
abundance: .
CDR3nt: TGTGCCAGCAGCTTAGCCGGGGCGAACACCGGGGAGCTGTTTTTT
CDR3aa: CASSLAGANTGELFF

j_gene: TRBJ1-1
v_gene: TRBV2
d_gene: .
abundance: once
CDR3nt: TGTGCCAGTAGACAGGAGGGGAACACTGAAGCTTTCTTT
CDR3aa: CASRQEGNTEAFF

j_gene: TRBJ2-7
v_gene: TRBV5-1
d_gene: TRBD2
abundance: .
CDR3nt: TGCGCCAGCAGCTTGGGGACTAGCGGACCCTACGAGCAGTACTTC
CDR3aa: CASSLGTSGPYEQYF

j_gene: TRBJ1-1
v_gene: TRBV5-4
d_gene: .
abundance: .
CDR3nt: TGTGCCAGCAGCTCCCCGGGATCGGCTGAAGCTTTCTTT
CDR3aa: CASSSPGSAEAFF

j_gene: TRBJ2-3
v_gene: TRBV19
d_gene: TRBD2
abundance: .
CDR3nt: TGTGCCAGTAGTATAGAACTAGCGGGAGATACGCAGTATTTT
CDR3aa: CASSIELAGDTQYF

j_gene: TRBJ2-7
v_gene: TRBV28
d_gene: .
abundance: .
CDR3nt: TGTGCCAGCGGACAGATTAGCGTGGACTACGAGCAGTACTTC
CDR3aa: CASGQISVDYEQYF

j_gene: TRBJ1-2
v_gene: TRBV19
d_gene: .
abundance: .
CDR3nt: TGTGCCAGTAGTATAGTTGAGGGAATCGGAGCCGGCTACACCTTC
CDR3aa: CASSIVEGIGAGYTF

j_gene: TRBJ1-2
v_gene: TRBV27
d_gene: .
abundance: .
CDR3nt: TGTGCCAGCAGTTTCCAGGGGCGCGGGGGCTACACCTTC
CDR3aa: CASSFQGRGGYTF

j_gene: TRBJ1-1
v_gene: TRBV29-1
d_gene: .
abundance: .
CDR3nt: TGCAGCGTTGAAGCCGACGGGCCAGGGGTGACTTTCTTT
CDR3aa: CSVEADGPGVTFF

j_gene: TRBJ2-7
v_gene: TRBV19
d_gene: .
abundance: few
CDR3nt: TGTGCCACCTCTCTCCCGGGTTACGAGCAGTACTTC
CDR3aa: CATSLPGYEQYF

j_gene: TRBJ2-7
v_gene: TRBV13
d_gene: TRBD1
abundance: .
CDR3nt: TGTGCCAGCAGGAGGACAGGGGATTACGAGCAGTACTTC
CDR3aa: CASRRTGDYEQYF

j_gene: TRBJ2-3
v_gene: TRBV5-8
d_gene: .
abundance: .
CDR3nt: TGTGCCAGCAGCTTGGGGACGGGCAGGGAAGCAGATACGCAGTATTTT
CDR3aa: CASSLGTGREADTQYF

j_gene: TRBJ2-7
v_gene: TRBV11-2
d_gene: .
abundance: .
CDR3nt: TGTGCCAGCAGCTCCAGACAGGCCTGGGAGCAGTACTTC
CDR3aa: CASSSRQAWEQYF

j_gene: TRBJ1-4
v_gene: TRBV4-3
d_gene: .
abundance: .
CDR3nt: TGCGCCAGCAGCCAAGAAGCGCAGCCTTATGAAAAACTGTTTTTT
CDR3aa: CASSQEAQPYEKLFF

j_gene: TRBJ2-7
v_gene: TRBV10-1
d_gene: .
abundance: .
CDR3nt: TGCGCCAGCAGTGAGGGTTCTACCTACGAGCAGTACTTC
CDR3aa: CASSEGSTYEQYF

j_gene: TRBJ1-2
v_gene: TRBV19
d_gene: .
abundance: .
CDR3nt: TGTGCCAGTAGTCCAAACAGGGAGCTGAGAGTCGGCTACACCTTC
CDR3aa: CASSPNRELRVGYTF

j_gene: TRBJ2-2
v_gene: TRBV7-9
d_gene: .
abundance: .
CDR3nt: TGTGCCAGCAGCTTAGGGGACACGAGGAGACCCGGGGAGCTGTTTTTT
CDR3aa: CASSLGDTRRPGELFF

j_gene: TRBJ2-1
v_gene: TRBV7-6
d_gene: .
abundance: .
CDR3nt: TGTGCCAGCAGCCCCAGGACAGATAGCTCCTACAATGAGCAGTTCTTC
CDR3aa: CASSPRTDSSYNEQFF

j_gene: TRBJ2-7
v_gene: TRBV2
d_gene: .
abundance: .
CDR3nt: TGTGCCAGCAGTGAACTAGCGTCCCACTGGGAGCAGTACTTC
CDR3aa: CASSELASHWEQYF

j_gene: TRBJ2-7
v_gene: TRBV4-3
d_gene: TRBD2
abundance: .
CDR3nt: TGCGCCAGCAGCCAGGAGAGACTAGCGGGGCCTACCTACGAGCAGTACTTC
CDR3aa: CASSQERLAGPTYEQYF

j_gene: TRBJ1-2
v_gene: TRBV5-6
d_gene: .
abundance: once
CDR3nt: TGTGCCAGCAGCTTGTACAGACCAGATACTAACTATGGCTACACCTTC
CDR3aa: CASSLYRPDTNYGYTF

j_gene: TRBJ2-1
v_gene: TRBV19
d_gene: .
abundance: few
CDR3nt: TGTGCCACCCGCCAGAACCGGAATGAGCAGTTCTTC
CDR3aa: CATRQNRNEQFF

j_gene: TRBJ2-3
v_gene: TRBV20-1
d_gene: .
abundance: .
CDR3nt: TGCAGTGCTGAGGGGGAAGATACGCAGTATTTT
CDR3aa: CSAEGEDTQYF

j_gene: TRBJ2-1
v_gene: TRBV14
d_gene: .
abundance: .
CDR3nt: TGTGCCAGCAGCCCTAGGGACGCGAGCTCCTACAATGAGCAGTTCTTC
CDR3aa: CASSPRDASSYNEQFF

j_gene: TRBJ1-1
v_gene: TRBV2
d_gene: .
abundance: .
CDR3nt: TGTGCCAGCAGTGGGGCGGGAGGTTGGGGAAACACTGAAGCTTTCTTT
CDR3aa: CASSGAGGWGNTEAFF

j_gene: TRBJ2-1
v_gene: TRBV7-3
d_gene: TRBD2
abundance: .
CDR3nt: TGTGCCAGCAGCCGACTAGCGGGAGTCCTCAATGAGCAGTTCTTC
CDR3aa: CASSRLAGVLNEQFF

j_gene: TRBJ1-6
v_gene: TRBV4-3
d_gene: .
abundance: .
CDR3nt: TGCGCCAGCAGCCAAGAACGGTCCGGAAGCTCCTATAATTCACCCCTCCACTTT
CDR3aa: CASSQERSGSSYNSPLHF

j_gene: TRBJ1-2
v_gene: TRBV4-2
d_gene: .
abundance: .
CDR3nt: TGTGCCAGCAGCCAAGAGGTTGACAGAGGCTACACCTTC
CDR3aa: CASSQEVDRGYTF

j_gene: TRBJ1-2
v_gene: TRBV5-1
d_gene: TRBD1
abundance: .
CDR3nt: TGCGCCAGCAGCTTGGCCGAGGGGGCGGGCACCTTC
CDR3aa: CASSLAEGAGTF

j_gene: TRBJ2-3
v_gene: TRBV29-1
d_gene: .
abundance: once
CDR3nt: TGCAGCGTTGAAAGCGGGAGCACAGATACGCAGTATTTT
CDR3aa: CSVESGSTDTQYF

j_gene: TRBJ2-1
v_gene: TRBV27
d_gene: .
abundance: .
CDR3nt: TGTGCCAGCAGTCTGGGGTCTGAGCAGTTCTTC
CDR3aa: CASSLGSEQFF

j_gene: TRBJ2-2
v_gene: TRBV15
d_gene: TRBD2
abundance: .
CDR3nt: TGTGCCACCAGCAGTAAGAGAAGCGGGACCACCCCCGGGGAGCTGTTTTTT
CDR3aa: CATSSKRSGTTPGELFF

j_gene: TRBJ1-1
v_gene: TRBV14
d_gene: TRBD1
abundance: .
CDR3nt: TGTGCCAGCAGCCACCTAGACAGGGTTGGTGAAGCTTTCTTT
CDR3aa: CASSHLDRVGEAFF

j_gene: TRBJ1-3
v_gene: TRBV7-8
d_gene: .
abundance: .
CDR3nt: TGTGCCAGCAGCTCGCCCAGGGGCTCTGGAAACACCATATATTTT
CDR3aa: CASSSPRGSGNTIYF

j_gene: TRBJ1-6
v_gene: TRBV19
d_gene: .
abundance: .
CDR3nt: TGTGCCAGTAGTGAAGGGGTGGATTCACCCCTCCACTTT
CDR3aa: CASSEGVDSPLHF

j_gene: TRBJ2-1
v_gene: TRBV5-6
d_gene: .
abundance: few
CDR3nt: TGTGCCAGCAGGGGACTCGCCAATGAGCAGTTCTTC
CDR3aa: CASRGLANEQFF

j_gene: TRBJ1-2
v_gene: TRBV27
d_gene: TRBD1
abundance: .
CDR3nt: TGTGCCAGCAGTCGCCCCGGACAGGGGTTCTATGGCTACACCTTC
CDR3aa: CASSRPGQGFYGYTF

j_gene: TRBJ1-1
v_gene: TRBV9
d_gene: TRBD1
abundance: .
CDR3nt: TGTGCCAGCAGCGTAGTAGAGGGGGCGCCGACTGAAGCTTTCTTT
CDR3aa: CASSVVEGAPTEAFF

j_gene: TRBJ1-5
v_gene: TRBV28
d_gene: .
abundance: .
CDR3nt: TGTGCCAGCAGTTCCCTTATTTGGAATAGCAATCAGCCCCAGCATTTT
CDR3aa: CASSSLIWNSNQPQHF

j_gene: TRBJ2-7
v_gene: TRBV7-2
d_gene: .
abundance: .
CDR3nt: TGTGCCAGCAGCTTACGCAGGGGAAGGGGCGAGCAGTACTTC
CDR3aa: CASSLRRGRGEQYF